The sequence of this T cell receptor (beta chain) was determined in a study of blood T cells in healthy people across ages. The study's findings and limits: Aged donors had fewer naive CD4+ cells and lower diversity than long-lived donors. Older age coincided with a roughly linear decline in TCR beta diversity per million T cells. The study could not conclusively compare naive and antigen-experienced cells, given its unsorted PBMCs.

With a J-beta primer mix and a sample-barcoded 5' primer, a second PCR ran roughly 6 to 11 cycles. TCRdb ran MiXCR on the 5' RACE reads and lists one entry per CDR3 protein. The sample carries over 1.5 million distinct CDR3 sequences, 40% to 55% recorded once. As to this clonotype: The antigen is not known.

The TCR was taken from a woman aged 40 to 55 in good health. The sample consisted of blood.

The CDR3, as DNA: TGTGCCAGCAGTGTTCAGGGATTGGGTGGCTACACCTTC. Its protein product is CASSVQGLGGYTF. The V call is TRBV28, the J call TRBJ1-2; D possibly corresponds to TRBD1 (5 bases). V lost 5 bases and J lost 7, with 14 bases in between. Per germline, CDR1 MDHEN and CDR2 SYDVKM. The CDR3 extends over 13 amino acids.